These 8 T cell receptor beta chains share one sample of origin, sequenced in a study of cytomegalovirus exposure and HLA in healthy donors. PCR amplification relied on 60 Vbeta primers (plus 13 Jbeta primers). Measured with immunoSEQ multiplex PCR; TCRdb has only the in-frame clones, and not every one. The sample lists around 150,000 clones; approximately 79% were seen once. The sequenced sample was PBMCs. The origin of the receptors is a woman between 25 and 40 years old in good health and CMV-seronegative.

The chain is built from TRBV5-4 and TRBJ1-2, with 11 nucleotides matching TRBD1. Trimming cost V 3 bases and J 4 bases; bases outside gene matches: 2. The CDR3 runs 14 residues. Per germline, CDR1 SGHNT and CDR2 YYREEE (reference sequence). The CDR3 reads CASSSGQGVYGYTF. CDR3 in DNA: TGTGCCAGCAGCTCGGGACAGGGGGTCTATGGCTACACCTTC. The full variable domain, in which reference TRBV5-4 and TRBJ1-2 provide the parts outside the CDR3, is ETGVTQSPTHLIKTRGQQVTLRCSSQSGHNTVSWYQQALGQGPQFIFQYYREEENGRGNFPPRFSGLQFPNYSSELNVNALELDDSALYLCASSSGQGVYGYTFGSGTRLTVV.

J is TRBJ1-2 and V is TRBV6-1; D unresolved. This CDR3 has 14 amino acids. The germline V gene has CDR1 MNHNS and CDR2 SASEGT. Trimming took off 2 bases at V and 4 bases at J, with 11 bases between the two ends. As DNA, the CDR3 is TGTGCCAGCAGTGAAATTCTGGGCACCTATGGCTACACCTTC. Protein sequence: CASSEILGTYGYTF.

The chain combines TRBV15 with TRBJ1-4, with a possible D match to TRBD1 (5 bases). CDR3 length: 16 residues. Germline V gives CDR1 LNHNV, CDR2 YYDKDF (reference sequence). The V end lost 5 bases, the J end lost 3 bases, and 16 bases lay between the germline ends. This CDR3 is CATSPFRQPSNEKLFF. The DNA for the CDR3 is TGTGCCACCAGCCCTTTTCGACAGCCCTCTAATGAAAAACTGTTTTTT.

In DNA form, the CDR3 reads TGTGCCAGCAGTTATCGCACCAGCGGGGGAGGTGAGCAGTTCTTC. Residues: CASSYRTSGGGEQFF. V and J are TRBV6-5 and TRBJ2-1, with 8 bases matching TRBD2. This CDR3 is built from 15 residues. The V and J ends lost 3 bases and 9 bases, in that order; junction bases with no gene match: 10. The germline V gene has CDR1 MNHEY and CDR2 SVGAGI.

The V call is TRBV18, the J call TRBJ1-2; D gene uncertain. Germline V CDR1 and CDR2: KGHSH, LQKENI. This CDR3 spans 15 amino acids. The germline V and J ends were trimmed by 3 bases and 4 bases, with 15 bases remaining between them. CDR3 amino acids: CASSPPGNSIYGYTF. CDR3 DNA: TGTGCCAGCTCACCCCCCGGGAACTCCATCTATGGCTACACCTTC.

The gene calls are TRBV9 and TRBJ2-2; TRBD1 matches 8 bases. Germline CDR1 reads SGDLS; CDR2 reads YYNGEE. The CDR3 contains 15 residues. Trimming took 0 bases from V and 6 from J; bases not matched to a gene: 4. CDR3 sequence: CASSVGTGWSGELFF. CDR3 in DNA: TGTGCCAGCAGCGTAGGGACAGGGTGGTCCGGGGAGCTGTTTTTT.

The chain combines TRBV11-2 with TRBJ2-3; 15 bases align to TRBD2. Trimming cost V 1 base and J 5 bases; bases outside gene matches: 7. The CDR3 consists of 18 residues. From germline, CDR1 is SGHAT and CDR2 FQNNGV. CDR3 region: CASSLATGTSGGQDTQYF. The CDR3 DNA reads as TGTGCCAGCAGCTTAGCCACCGGGACTAGCGGGGGGCAAGATACGCAGTATTTT.

Only a few counts were recorded for this clone. The rearrangement uses TRBV11-3 and TRBJ1-1; the D gene is possibly TRBD1 (6 bases). The CDR3 length is 14 residues. The ends were cut back, 5 bases at V and 5 bases at J, with 15 bases in the middle. The germline V gene encodes CDR1 SGHNT and CDR2 YENEEA. In nucleotides, the CDR3 is TGTGCCAGCAGCGAGGGCGGGGGCTCAACTGAAGCTTTCTTT. Translation gives CASSEGGGSTEAFF.